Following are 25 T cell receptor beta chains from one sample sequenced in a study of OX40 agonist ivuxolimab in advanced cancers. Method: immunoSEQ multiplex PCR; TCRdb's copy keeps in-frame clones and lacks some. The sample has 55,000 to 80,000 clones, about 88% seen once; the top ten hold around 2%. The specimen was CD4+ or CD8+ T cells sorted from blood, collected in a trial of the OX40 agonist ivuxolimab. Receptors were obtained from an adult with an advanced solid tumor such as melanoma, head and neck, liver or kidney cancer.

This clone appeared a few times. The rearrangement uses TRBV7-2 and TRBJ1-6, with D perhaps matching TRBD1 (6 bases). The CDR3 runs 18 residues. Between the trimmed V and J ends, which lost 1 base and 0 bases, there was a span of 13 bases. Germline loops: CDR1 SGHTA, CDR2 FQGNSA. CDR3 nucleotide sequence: TGTGCCAGCAGCTTAGGGTCGGGGGCCGCCTCCTATAATTCACCCCTCCACTTT. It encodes CASSLGSGAASYNSPLHF.

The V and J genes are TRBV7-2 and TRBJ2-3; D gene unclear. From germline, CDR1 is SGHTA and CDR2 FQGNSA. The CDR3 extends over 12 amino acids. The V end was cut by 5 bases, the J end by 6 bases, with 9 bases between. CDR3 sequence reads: CASSQAADTQYF. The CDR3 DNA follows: TGTGCCAGCAGCCAAGCAGCCGATACGCAGTATTTT.

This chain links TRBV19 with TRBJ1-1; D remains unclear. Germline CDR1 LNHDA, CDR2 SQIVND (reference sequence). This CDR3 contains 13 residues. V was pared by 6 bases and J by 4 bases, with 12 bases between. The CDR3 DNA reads TGTGCCAGTAGCCCTCGGCGGGGCACTGAAGCTTTCTTT. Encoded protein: CASSPRRGTEAFF.

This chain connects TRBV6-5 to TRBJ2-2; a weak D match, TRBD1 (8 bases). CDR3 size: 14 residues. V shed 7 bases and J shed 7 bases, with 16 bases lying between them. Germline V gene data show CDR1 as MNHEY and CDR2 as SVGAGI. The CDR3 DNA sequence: TGTGCCAGCACTCCGACAGGGGAGGGCGGGGAGCTGTTTTTT. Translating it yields CASTPTGEGGELFF.

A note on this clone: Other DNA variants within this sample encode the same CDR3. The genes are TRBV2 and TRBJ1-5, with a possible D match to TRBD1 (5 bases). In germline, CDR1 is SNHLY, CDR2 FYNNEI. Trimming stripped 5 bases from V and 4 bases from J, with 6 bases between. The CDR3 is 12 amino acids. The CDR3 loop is CASSQGNQPQHF. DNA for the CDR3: TGTGCCAGCAGTCAGGGAAATCAGCCCCAGCATTTT.

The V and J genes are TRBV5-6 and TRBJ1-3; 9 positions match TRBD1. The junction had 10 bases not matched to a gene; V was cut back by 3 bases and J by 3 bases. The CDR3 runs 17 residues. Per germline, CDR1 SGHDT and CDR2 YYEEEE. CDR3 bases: TGTGCCAGCAGCTCAACCGCCACAGGGGGCTTTGGAAACACCATATATTTT. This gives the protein CASSSTATGGFGNTIYF.

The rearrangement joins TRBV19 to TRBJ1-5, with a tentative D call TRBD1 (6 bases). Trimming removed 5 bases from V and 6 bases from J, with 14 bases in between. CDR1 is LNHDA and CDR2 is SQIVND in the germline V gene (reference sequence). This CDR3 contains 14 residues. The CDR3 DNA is TGTGCCAGTAGTCGCTCGGGGGGCGGTCAGCCCCAGCATTTT. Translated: CASSRSGGGQPQHF.

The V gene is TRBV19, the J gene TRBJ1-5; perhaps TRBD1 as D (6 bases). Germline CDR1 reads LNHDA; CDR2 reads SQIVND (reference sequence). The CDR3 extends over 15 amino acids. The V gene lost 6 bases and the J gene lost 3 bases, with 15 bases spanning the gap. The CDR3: CASSKAQGNNQPQHF. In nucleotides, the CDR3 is TGTGCCAGTAGCAAGGCACAGGGTAACAATCAGCCCCAGCATTTT.

The CDR3 DNA is TGTGCCAGCCAATGGACAGGGGGATCGAACACTGAAGCTTTCTTT. Protein sequence: CASQWTGGSNTEAFF. This chain links TRBV28 with TRBJ1-1, with TRBD1 matching 10 bases. V shed 8 bases, J shed 1 base, and the junction held 7 bases outside the gene matches. This CDR3 is built from 15 residues. CDR1 is MDHEN, CDR2 SYDVKM, per germline.

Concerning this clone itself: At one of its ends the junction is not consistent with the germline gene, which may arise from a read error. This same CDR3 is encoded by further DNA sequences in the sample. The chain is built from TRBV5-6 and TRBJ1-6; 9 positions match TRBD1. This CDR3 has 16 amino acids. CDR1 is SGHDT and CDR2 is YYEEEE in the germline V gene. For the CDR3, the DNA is TGTGCCAGCAGCTTGTTAGGGACAGGGAGAAATTCACCTCTCCACTTT. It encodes CASSLLGTGRNSPLHF.

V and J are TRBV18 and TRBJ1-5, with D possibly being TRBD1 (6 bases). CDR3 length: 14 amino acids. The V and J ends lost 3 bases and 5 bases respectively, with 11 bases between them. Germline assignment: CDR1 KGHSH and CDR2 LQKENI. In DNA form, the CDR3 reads TGTGCCAGCTCACCCAAATCAGGGGATCAGCCCCAGCATTTT. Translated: CASSPKSGDQPQHF.

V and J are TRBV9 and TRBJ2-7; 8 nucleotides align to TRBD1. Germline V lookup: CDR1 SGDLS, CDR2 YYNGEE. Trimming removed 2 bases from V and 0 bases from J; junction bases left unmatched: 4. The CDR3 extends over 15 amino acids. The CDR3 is CASSVRQGSSYEQYF. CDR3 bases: TGTGCCAGCAGCGTCAGACAGGGGAGCTCCTACGAGCAGTACTTC.

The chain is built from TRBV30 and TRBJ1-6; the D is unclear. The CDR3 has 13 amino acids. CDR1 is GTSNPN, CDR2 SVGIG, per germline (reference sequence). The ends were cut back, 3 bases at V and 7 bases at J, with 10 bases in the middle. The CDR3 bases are TGTGCCTGGAGCGCGGTGGGCAATTCACCCCTCCACTTT. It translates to CAWSAVGNSPLHF.

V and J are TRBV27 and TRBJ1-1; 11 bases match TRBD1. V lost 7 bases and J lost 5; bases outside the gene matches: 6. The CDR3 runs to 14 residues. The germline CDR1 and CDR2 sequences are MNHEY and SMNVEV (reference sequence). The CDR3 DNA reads TGTGCCAGCAAAGTGTGGGACAGGGGGACTGAAGCTTTCTTT. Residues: CASKVWDRGTEAFF.

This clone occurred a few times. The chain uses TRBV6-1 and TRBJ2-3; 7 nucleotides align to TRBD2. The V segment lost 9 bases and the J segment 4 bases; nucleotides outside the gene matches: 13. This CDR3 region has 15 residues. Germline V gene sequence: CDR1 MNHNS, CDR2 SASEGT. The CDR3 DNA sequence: TGTGCCAGTACCCGACTAGCCGGATGGGCAGATACGCAGTATTTT. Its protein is CASTRLAGWADTQYF.

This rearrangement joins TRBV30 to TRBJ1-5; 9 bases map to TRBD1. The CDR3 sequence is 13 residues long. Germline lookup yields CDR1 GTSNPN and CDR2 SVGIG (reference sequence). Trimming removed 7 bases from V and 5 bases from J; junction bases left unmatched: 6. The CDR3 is CALGQGLDQPQHF. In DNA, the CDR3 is TGTGCCTTAGGACAGGGGCTCGATCAGCCCCAGCATTTT.

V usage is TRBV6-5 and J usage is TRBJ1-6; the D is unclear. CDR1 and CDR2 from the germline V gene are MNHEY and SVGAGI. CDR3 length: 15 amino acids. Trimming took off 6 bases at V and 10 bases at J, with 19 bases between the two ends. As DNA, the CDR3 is TGTGCCAGCAGCATCCAAGCGCCCGCGGGGTCACCCCTCCACTTT. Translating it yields CASSIQAPAGSPLHF.

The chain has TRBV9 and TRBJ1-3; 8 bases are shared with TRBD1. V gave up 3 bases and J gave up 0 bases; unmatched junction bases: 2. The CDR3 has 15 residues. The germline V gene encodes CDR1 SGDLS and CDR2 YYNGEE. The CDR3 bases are TGTGCCAGCAGCGAAACAGGGGGCTCTGGAAACACCATATATTTT. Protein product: CASSETGGSGNTIYF.

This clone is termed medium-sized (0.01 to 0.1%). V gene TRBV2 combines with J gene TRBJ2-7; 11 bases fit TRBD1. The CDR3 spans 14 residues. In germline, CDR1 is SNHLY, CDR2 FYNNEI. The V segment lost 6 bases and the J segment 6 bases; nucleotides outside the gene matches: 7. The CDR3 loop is CASRTRTGGFEQYF. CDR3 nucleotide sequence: TGTGCCAGCAGAACCCGGACAGGGGGCTTCGAGCAGTACTTC.

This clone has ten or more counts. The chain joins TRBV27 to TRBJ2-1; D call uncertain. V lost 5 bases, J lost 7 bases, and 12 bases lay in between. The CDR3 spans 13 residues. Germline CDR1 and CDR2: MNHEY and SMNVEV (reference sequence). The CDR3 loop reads CASSTLSGNEQFF. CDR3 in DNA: TGTGCCAGCAGTACCCTCTCCGGGAATGAGCAGTTCTTC.

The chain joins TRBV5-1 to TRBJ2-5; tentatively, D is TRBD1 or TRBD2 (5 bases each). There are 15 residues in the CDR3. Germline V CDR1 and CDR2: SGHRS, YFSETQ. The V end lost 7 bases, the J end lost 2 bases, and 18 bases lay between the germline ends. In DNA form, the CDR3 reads TGCGCCAGCGCGGACGCGGGTGGGGGACAAGAGACCCAGTACTTC. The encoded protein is CASADAGGGQETQYF.

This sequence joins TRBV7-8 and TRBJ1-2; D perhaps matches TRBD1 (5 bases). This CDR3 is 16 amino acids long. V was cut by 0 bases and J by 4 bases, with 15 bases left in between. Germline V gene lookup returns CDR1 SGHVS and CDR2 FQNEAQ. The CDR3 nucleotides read TGTGCCAGCAGCTTAGCGAACATATTGGGGCCCTATGGCTACACCTTC. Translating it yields CASSLANILGPYGYTF. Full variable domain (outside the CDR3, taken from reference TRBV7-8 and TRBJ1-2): GAGVSQSPRYKVAKRGQDVALRCDPISGHVSLFWYQQALGQGPEFLTYFQNEAQLDKSGLPSDRFFAERPEGSVSTLKIQRTQQEDSAVYLCASSLANILGPYGYTFGSGTRLTVV.

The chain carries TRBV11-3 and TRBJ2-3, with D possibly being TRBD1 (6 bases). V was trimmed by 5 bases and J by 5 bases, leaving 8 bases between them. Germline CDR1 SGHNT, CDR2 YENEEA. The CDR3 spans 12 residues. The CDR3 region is CASSLGGDTQYF. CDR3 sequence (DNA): TGTGCCAGCAGCCTAGGGGGAGATACGCAGTATTTT.

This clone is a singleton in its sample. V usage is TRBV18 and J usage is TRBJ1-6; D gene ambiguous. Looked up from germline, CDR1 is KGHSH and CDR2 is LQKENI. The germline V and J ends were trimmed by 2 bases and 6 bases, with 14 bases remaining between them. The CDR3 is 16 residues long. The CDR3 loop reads CASSPNWGLANSPLHF. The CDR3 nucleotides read TGTGCCAGCTCACCAAACTGGGGATTGGCTAATTCACCCCTCCACTTT.

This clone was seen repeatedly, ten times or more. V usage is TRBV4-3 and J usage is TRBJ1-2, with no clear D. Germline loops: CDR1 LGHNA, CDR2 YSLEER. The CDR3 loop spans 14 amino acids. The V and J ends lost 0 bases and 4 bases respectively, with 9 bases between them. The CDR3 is CASSQERDVYGYTF. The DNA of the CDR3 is TGCGCCAGCAGCCAAGAGAGGGATGTCTATGGCTACACCTTC.